This T cell receptor beta chain was found in a study of post-analysis software for immune sequencing data. Study results and caveats: Roughly five TRBV segments were significantly more frequent in patients than in controls. TRBV5-6, TRBV5-1 and TRBV20-1 were among these segments.

Notes on this clonotype: The antigen is not known.

Germline V gene lookup returns CDR1 LNHDA and CDR2 SQIVND (reference sequence). CDR3 size: 16 residues. V was pared by 0 bases and J by 2 bases, with 13 bases between. The authors incorporated unique molecular identifiers into the TCR beta cDNA libraries. TCRdb called the PCR reads again in MiXCR, with one record for every CDR3 protein. Found here are about 170,000 distinct CDR3 sequences, approximately 28% of them singletons; the top ten hold approximately 1.6%. V usage is TRBV19 and J usage is TRBJ1-2; D gene ambiguous. This sequence was found in a girl under 18 with multiple sclerosis. Sequenced: blood. The CDR3 spells CASSIDLSGRNYGYTF. CDR3 bases: TGTGCCAGTAGTATAGATTTATCTGGCCGGAACTATGGCTACACCTTC. Full variable domain (missing parts from reference TRBV19 and TRBJ1-2): DGGITQSPKYLFRKEGQNVTLSCEQNLNHDAMYWYRQDPGQGLRLIYYSQIVNDFQKGDIAEGYSVSREKKESFPLTVTSAQKNPTAFYLCASSIDLSGRNYGYTFGSGTRLTVV.